This T cell receptor (beta chain) was sequenced during a study of shared clonotypes between healthy human individuals. Study conclusions and caveats: It was anticipated that sequencing depth would influence how many clonotypes donors shared. Shared across a few donors were around 5% of the naive CD4 clonotypes.

Germline V gives CDR1 GTSNPN, CDR2 SVGIG (reference sequence). With V trimmed by 6 bases and J by 6 bases, 4 bases remained unmatched. The CDR3 totals 13 residues. Only in-frame clones appear in the TCRdb table, and some are missing; sequencing was by immunoSEQ multiplex PCR. This repertoire shows around 100,000 clones, around 66% found once; its top ten account for around 23%. CD8 memory combined CD45RO+ cells with CCR7-negative CD45RA+ TemRA cells. As to this clone: Its matching antigen is unknown.

The material sequenced was memory CD8+ T cells sorted from blood. Specified subset: CD45RO+ cells pooled with CCR7-negative TemRA cells. The origin of this receptor is a woman in her twenties or thirties in good health. The chain combines TRBV30 with TRBJ1-5, with TRBD1 identical over 11 bases. Here the CDR3 DNA reads TGTGCCTGTTGGACAGGGGGCGGTCAGCCCCAGCATTTT. It specifies CACWTGGGQPQHF.